These 7 T cell receptor beta chains were sequenced from one sample in a study of blood T cell repertoires in COVID-19. The repertoire was sequenced with immunoSEQ multiplex PCR; TCRdb's copy has only in-frame clones and lacks some. The sample carries roughly 200,000 clones, 65% to 90% recorded once. Sequencing was done on a sample of PBMCs or T cells enriched from blood (not recorded which). These receptor sequences come from a woman under 40 who had been exposed to COVID-19.

The V and J genes are TRBV5-1 and TRBJ1-4, with D unresolved. V dropped 4 bases and J dropped 4 bases, with 14 bases sitting between them. Germline-derived CDR1 and CDR2 are SGHRS and YFSETQ. The CDR3 consists of 15 residues. Here the CDR3 reads CASSAVTASNEKLFF. The CDR3 DNA reads TGCGCCAGCAGCGCGGTGACGGCAAGTAATGAAAAACTGTTTTTT.

V usage is TRBV20-1 and J usage is TRBJ2-6; TRBD1 might be the D (5 bases). The V gene's germline CDR1 is DFQATT and CDR2 SNEGSKA (reference sequence). Trimming left V 3 bases short and J 1 base short, with 13 bases between. The CDR3 loop spans 16 amino acids. CDR3: CSASGAFVSGANVLTF. DNA of the CDR3: TGCAGTGCTAGTGGGGCGTTTGTATCTGGGGCCAACGTCCTGACTTTC.

This chain connects TRBV7-2 to TRBJ1-5, with unresolved D. Deletions cut 5 bases from V and 7 bases from J, with 15 bases between. The CDR3 extends over 14 amino acids. Germline assignment: CDR1 SGHTA and CDR2 FQGNSA. The CDR3 coding sequence is TGTGCCAGCAGCCCCGGGAGGGTGACCCAGCCCCAGCATTTT. This translates into CASSPGRVTQPQHF.

This chain uses TRBV10-3 with TRBJ1-5, with 9 positions matching TRBD1. CDR1 is ENHRY, CDR2 SYGVKD, per germline. Unmatched junction bases numbered 7, after V lost 6 bases and J lost 4 bases. CDR3 length equals 15 residues. The CDR3 spells CAIRQTGGENQPQHF. Here the CDR3 DNA reads TGTGCCATCAGACAAACAGGGGGCGAAAATCAGCCCCAGCATTTT.

This chain connects TRBV19 to TRBJ1-1, with D tentatively TRBD1 (5 bases). The V gene lost 9 bases and the J gene lost 3 bases, with 14 bases spanning the gap. Germline V gene lookup returns CDR1 LNHDA and CDR2 SQIVND (reference sequence). The CDR3 is 13 amino acids. The CDR3 coding sequence is TGTGCCAGCCTAGCGGGAGGGGACACTGAAGCTTTCTTT. Translation: CASLAGGDTEAFF.

V usage is TRBV7-9 and J usage is TRBJ1-1, with D maybe TRBD1 (6 bases). Germline V gene data show CDR1 as SEHNR and CDR2 as FQNEAQ (reference sequence). The CDR3 sequence is 14 residues long. V lost 5 bases and J lost 2, with 12 bases in between. Here the CDR3 reads CASSPGTTNTEAFF. DNA for the CDR3: TGTGCCAGCAGCCCAGGGACAACTAACACTGAAGCTTTCTTT.

This sequence joins TRBV6-6 and TRBJ2-1; 10 bases agree with TRBD1. V shed 5 bases and J 4 bases; nucleotides not matched to a gene: 8. The CDR3 covers 16 residues. Germline V gives CDR1 MNHNY, CDR2 SVGAGI (reference sequence). The CDR3 region has the DNA TGTGCCAGCAGTGCGCCGGGACAGGGGTCATACAATGAGCAGTTCTTC. Translating gives CASSAPGQGSYNEQFF.